A single sample is the source of the 29 T cell receptor beta chains below, sequenced in a study of T cell repertoires in cytomegalovirus infection. These TCRs' antigens remain unknown. TCRdb reanalysed the reads using MiXCR and keeps one entry per CDR3 protein. Of approximately 310,000 distinct CDR3 sequences listed, more than 20% are singletons. The material sequenced was cultured PBMCs, taken from culture after CMV antigen stimulation. Receptors originate from a human donor in good health (CMV status not recorded). Some clones in this sample may be carry-over from other donors' samples.

This clonotype was counted at least ten times. The chain combines TRBV11-3 with TRBJ2-1, with TRBD2 as a possible D gene (6 bases). CDR1 and CDR2 from the germline V gene are SGHNT and YENEEA. This CDR3 comprises 15 residues. V was cut by 5 bases and J by 4 bases, with 15 bases left in between. DNA of the CDR3: TGTGCCAGCAGCCCCGGGAGTTCGCCTTACAATGAGCAGTTCTTC. Amino acid sequence: CASSPGSSPYNEQFF.

This clonotype came up many times. The rearrangement links TRBV6-5 to TRBJ2-7; 9 bases align to TRBD1. CDR3 size: 14 residues. Trimming at V came to 7 bases and at J to 7 bases, leaving 11 bases not matched to a gene. Germline CDR1 MNHEY, CDR2 SVGAGI. The DNA for the CDR3 is TGTGCCAGCAACCCAGGACAGGGGACGGGGGAGCAGTACTTC. It specifies CASNPGQGTGEQYF.

This clonotype showed up many times. The chain has TRBV7-2 and TRBJ1-1; TRBD1 aligns across 9 bases. The CDR3 is 15 residues long. The germline gives CDR1 SGHTA, CDR2 FQGNSA. V shed 1 base and J 5 bases; nucleotides not matched to a gene: 5. The CDR3 loop is CASSLGTGVLTEAFF. For the CDR3, the DNA is TGTGCCAGCAGCTTAGGGACAGGGGTCCTGACTGAAGCTTTCTTT.

The chain uses TRBV25-1 and TRBJ1-4, with 9 bases aligning to TRBD1. The CDR3 contains 13 residues. Germline values: CDR1 MGHDK, CDR2 SYGVNS. V gave up 5 bases and J gave up 7 bases; unmatched junction bases: 2. The CDR3: CASSWTGVEKLFF. The DNA of the CDR3 is TGTGCCAGCAGTTGGACAGGGGTTGAAAAACTGTTTTTT.

A few counts support this clonotype. The chain employs TRBV4-1 and TRBJ1-4, with 12 nucleotides matching TRBD1. CDR1 is MGHRA and CDR2 is YSYEKL in the germline V gene. After removal of 1 base from V and 7 bases from J, the junction contained 1 base not matched to a gene. CDR3 length: 15 residues. CDR3 residues: CASSQAGQGAEKLFF. The CDR3 region has the DNA TGCGCCAGCAGCCAAGCGGGACAGGGGGCTGAAAAACTGTTTTTT.

This clonotype showed up many times. V gene TRBV7-2 combines with J gene TRBJ1-2; D unresolved. Germline CDR1 SGHTA, CDR2 FQGNSA. There are 14 residues in the CDR3. Trimming stripped 1 base from V and 3 bases from J, with 9 bases between. CDR3 sequence: CASSLGSVDYGYTF. DNA for the CDR3: TGTGCCAGCAGCTTAGGGAGTGTCGACTATGGCTACACCTTC.

This chain joins TRBV7-2 and TRBJ1-1; D call uncertain. V lost 0 bases and J lost 4, with 15 bases in between. CDR3 length: 16 amino acids. Germline CDR1 and CDR2: SGHTA and FQGNSA. The CDR3 DNA follows: TGTGCCAGCAGCTTAGCAATCCCTCGCCGGGGCACTGAAGCTTTCTTT. Its protein is CASSLAIPRRGTEAFF. The variable domain in full, with the rest retrieved from reference TRBV7-2 and TRBJ1-1, is GAGVSQSPSNKVTEKGKDVELRCDPISGHTALYWYRQSLGQGLEFLIYFQGNSAPDKSGLPSDRFSAERTGGSVSTLTIQRTQQEDSAVYLCASSLAIPRRGTEAFFGQGTRLTVV.

This clonotype turned up a few times. The chain employs TRBV28 and TRBJ2-3; weak D call: TRBD2 (6 bases). The CDR3 loop spans 15 amino acids. CDR1 and CDR2 from the germline V gene are MDHEN and SYDVKM. Trimming stripped 5 bases from V and 1 base from J, with 13 bases between. The CDR3 DNA follows: TGTGCCAGCAGTCCTGGGGGGATGCGCACAGATACGCAGTATTTT. Residues: CASSPGGMRTDTQYF. Filled out from reference TRBV28 and TRBJ2-3, the complete variable domain reads DVKVTQSSRYLVKRTGEKVFLECVQDMDHENMFWYRQDPGLGLRLIYFSYDVKMKEKGDIPEGYSVSREKKERFSLILESASTNQTSMYLCASSPGGMRTDTQYFGPGTRLTVL.

V is TRBV12-3 or TRBV12-4 and J is TRBJ2-3; 11 bases agree with TRBD2. The V gene end was trimmed by 5 bases and the J gene end by 14 bases; junction bases not matched to a gene: 6. This CDR3 is built from 12 residues. The DNA of the CDR3 is TGTGCCAGCAGTCAACTAGCGGGAGCTATGTATTTT. It yields the protein CASSQLAGAMYF.

This clonotype was recorded at least ten times. The chain combines TRBV28 with TRBJ1-1; no definite D call. V lost 8 bases to trimming and J lost 10 bases, with 17 bases between them. The CDR3 consists of 12 residues. Germline V gene lookup returns CDR1 MDHEN and CDR2 SYDVKM. For the CDR3, the DNA is TGTGCCAGCGGAGCTTCGACGTCGCGAGCTTTCTTT. Translation gives CASGASTSRAFF.

The V call is TRBV5-1, the J call TRBJ2-7; tentative D call: TRBD2 (6 bases). The V gene's germline CDR1 is SGHRS and CDR2 YFSETQ. Trimming took 0 bases from V and 4 from J, leaving 23 bases between them. The CDR3 spans 18 residues. In DNA form, the CDR3 reads TGCGCCAGCAGCTTGGGATGGTTCGCAGGGAGGTCCGGGTACGAGCAGTACTTC. Translating it yields CASSLGWFAGRSGYEQYF.

V gene TRBV19 combines with J gene TRBJ2-3, with D possibly being TRBD1 or TRBD2 (5 bases each). CDR3 length equals 17 residues. Germline CDR1 and CDR2: LNHDA and SQIVND (reference sequence). V gave up 1 base and J gave up 5 bases, with 19 bases separating them. This chain's CDR3 is CASSIGGTMGQGDTQYF. The CDR3 DNA sequence: TGTGCCAGTAGTATAGGTGGGACGATGGGCCAGGGAGATACGCAGTATTTT.

This clonotype was observed a handful of times. The chain uses TRBV11-3 and TRBJ2-5; perhaps TRBD2 as D (6 bases). The germline gives CDR1 SGHNT, CDR2 YENEEA. The CDR3 is 13 amino acids. Trimming cost V 5 bases and J 4 bases, with 11 bases left between them. DNA for the CDR3: TGTGCCAGCAGCAAATCCGGGGGAGAGACCCAGTACTTC. Its translation is CASSKSGGETQYF.

This clonotype was picked up many times. The chain joins TRBV11-2 to TRBJ2-7, with 12 bases aligning to TRBD1. From germline, CDR1 is SGHAT and CDR2 FQNNGV. The CDR3 runs to 19 residues. Trimming removed 1 base from V and 3 bases from J; junction bases left unmatched: 13. The CDR3 sequence: CASSLVGGTGGVRGYEQYF. The CDR3 DNA is TGTGCCAGCAGCTTAGTAGGCGGGACAGGGGGCGTAAGGGGCTACGAGCAGTACTTC.

The chain is built from TRBV28 and TRBJ2-7, with 8 bases identical to TRBD2. With V trimmed by 4 bases and J by 0 bases, 5 bases remained unmatched. CDR3 length equals 15 residues. Germline loops: CDR1 MDHEN, CDR2 SYDVKM. This CDR3 is CASSSGLVSSYEQYF. CDR3 DNA sequence: TGTGCCAGCAGTTCGGGACTAGTGAGCTCCTACGAGCAGTACTTC.

This clonotype has a handful of counts. The gene calls are TRBV20-1 and TRBJ2-3; possible D gene TRBD2, 5 bases. This CDR3 contains 16 residues. The germline CDR1 and CDR2 sequences are DFQATT and SNEGSKA (reference sequence). The V and J ends lost 1 base and 2 bases respectively, with 16 bases between them. The chain's CDR3 is CSARALVGDHTDTQYF. CDR3 nucleotide sequence: TGCAGTGCTAGAGCGCTTGTGGGAGACCACACAGATACGCAGTATTTT.

The rearrangement joins TRBV20-1 to TRBJ2-5; 7 nucleotides agree with TRBD1. The germline V gene has CDR1 DFQATT and CDR2 SNEGSKA (reference sequence). The CDR3 runs to 15 residues. Losses at the gene ends were 4 bases for V and 0 bases for J; bases not matched to a gene: 8. The CDR3 DNA reads as TGCAGTGCTACTCAGCAGGGACAGTACCAAGAGACCCAGTACTTC. This sequence encodes CSATQQGQYQETQYF.

This clonotype appeared many times. The rearrangement uses TRBV7-2 and TRBJ1-1; TRBD1 agrees at 8 bases. The germline V gene encodes CDR1 SGHTA and CDR2 FQGNSA. The J segment lost 5 bases and the V segment lost 4 bases, leaving 6 bases of the junction unmatched. The CDR3 totals 14 residues. The CDR3 sequence: CASSSRQGRTEAFF. CDR3 nucleotides: TGTGCCAGCAGCTCACGACAGGGGAGAACTGAAGCTTTCTTT. Full variable domain (missing parts from reference TRBV7-2 and TRBJ1-1): GAGVSQSPSNKVTEKGKDVELRCDPISGHTALYWYRQSLGQGLEFLIYFQGNSAPDKSGLPSDRFSAERTGGSVSTLTIQRTQQEDSAVYLCASSSRQGRTEAFFGQGTRLTVV.

This clonotype came up many times. V gene TRBV7-3 combines with J gene TRBJ2-7, with 8 nucleotides matching TRBD2. Germline CDR1 and CDR2: SGHTA and FQGTGA. This CDR3 has 14 residues. Trimming cost V 5 bases and J 5 bases; bases outside gene matches: 8. In DNA, the CDR3 is TGTGCCAGCAGCCCCTCGGGAGGGAACCACGAGCAGTACTTC. Translation: CASSPSGGNHEQYF.

The table lists this clonotype with many counts. The chain links TRBV7-2 to TRBJ2-1, with D unresolved. Deletions cut 1 base from V and 4 bases from J, with 14 bases between. This CDR3 region has 16 residues. In germline, CDR1 is SGHTA, CDR2 FQGNSA. The CDR3 DNA follows: TGTGCCAGCAGCTTAGGGTTAGCCAGCCGTTACAATGAGCAGTTCTTC. It yields the protein CASSLGLASRYNEQFF.

The chain uses TRBV7-2 and TRBJ2-3; either TRBD1 or TRBD2 may fit D (6 bases each). Trimming stripped 2 bases from V and 4 bases from J, with 16 bases between. The CDR3 is 16 residues long. The V gene's germline CDR1 is SGHTA and CDR2 FQGNSA. CDR3 region: CASSLNLGGSADTQYF. CDR3 bases: TGTGCCAGCAGCTTAAATTTAGGGGGGAGTGCAGATACGCAGTATTTT.

The chain links TRBV24-1 to TRBJ2-5, with D perhaps TRBD2 (6 bases). The ends were cut back, 8 bases at V and 7 bases at J, with 13 bases in the middle. The CDR3 runs to 12 residues. Germline lookup yields CDR1 KGHDR and CDR2 SFDVKD. CDR3 coding DNA: TGTGCCACCAAGAGTAACGGGGGGACCCAGTACTTC. Translation: CATKSNGGTQYF.

In this sample, this clonotype turned up a few times. The J gene is TRBJ2-1, the V gene TRBV25-1; weak D call: TRBD2 (5 bases). This CDR3 spans 16 amino acids. CDR1 and CDR2 (germline): MGHDK, SYGVNS. Trimming stripped 5 bases from V and 4 bases from J, with 18 bases between. The CDR3 here is CASSTPLGVAYNEQFF. CDR3 coding DNA: TGTGCCAGCAGTACACCACTAGGAGTAGCGTACAATGAGCAGTTCTTC.

This clonotype was observed a handful of times. The chain links TRBV4-3 to TRBJ1-3, with D perhaps TRBD1 (6 bases). V was cut by 5 bases and J by 6 bases, with 17 bases left in between. Germline V lookup: CDR1 LGHNA, CDR2 YSLEER. The CDR3 length is 15 residues. CDR3: CASSINRVVENTIYF. CDR3 bases: TGCGCCAGCAGCATAAACAGGGTTGTTGAAAACACCATATATTTT.

There are a few counts of this clonotype. The chain couples TRBV7-2 to TRBJ2-7; 12 bases fit TRBD2. Germline V gives CDR1 SGHTA, CDR2 FQGNSA. The CDR3 consists of 15 residues. Losses at the gene ends were 5 bases for V and 3 bases for J; bases not matched to a gene: 5. CDR3 sequence reads: CASSATSGRFYEQYF. The CDR3 DNA sequence: TGTGCCAGCAGCGCGACTAGCGGGAGATTCTACGAGCAGTACTTC.

This clonotype appeared a single time. The V call is TRBV7-2, the J call TRBJ2-1; TRBD2 aligns across 16 bases. CDR3 size: 16 residues. Unmatched junction bases numbered 4, after V lost 5 bases and J lost 6 bases. Germline CDR1 reads SGHTA; CDR2 reads FQGNSA. This CDR3 reads CASSVGLAGGRNEQFF. In DNA, the CDR3 is TGTGCCAGCAGCGTGGGACTAGCGGGAGGGCGCAATGAGCAGTTCTTC.

At least ten counts were recorded for this clonotype. V is TRBV7-9 and J is TRBJ2-1; 7 bases line up with TRBD1. With 5 bases clipped from V and 3 bases from J, the junction kept 13 bases outside the gene matches. The CDR3 is 17 amino acids. Germline V CDR1 and CDR2: SEHNR, FQNEAQ (reference sequence). In DNA, the CDR3 is TGTGCCAGCAGCCCATGGACAGGCGCCAGTCGCTACAATGAGCAGTTCTTC. It encodes CASSPWTGASRYNEQFF.

This clonotype has a handful of counts. J is TRBJ2-1 and V is TRBV2, with TRBD2 as a possible D gene (6 bases). The V and J ends lost 7 bases and 4 bases respectively, with 14 bases between them. This CDR3 is built from 14 residues. The germline V gene encodes CDR1 SNHLY and CDR2 FYNNEI. The CDR3, as DNA: TGTGCCAGCATTGGGGGAGGAACTTACAATGAGCAGTTCTTC. It translates to CASIGGGTYNEQFF.

The chain recombines TRBV6-5 with TRBJ2-7, with D possibly matching TRBD2 (5 bases). Trimming left V 2 bases short and J 4 bases short, with 15 bases between. This CDR3 is built from 15 residues. Germline loops: CDR1 MNHEY, CDR2 SVGAGI. Here the CDR3 reads CASSYGERFSYEQYF. The DNA for the CDR3 is TGTGCCAGCAGTTACGGGGAGAGGTTCTCTTACGAGCAGTACTTC.